These 20 T cell receptor beta chains came from one sample sequenced in a study of blood T cell repertoires in COVID-19. Clones were sequenced by immunoSEQ multiplex PCR, and TCRdb holds only the in-frame ones, with some missing. Found here are tens of thousands of clones, around 90% of them singletons; the top ten hold 4.5% to 5.5%. Sequenced sample: peripheral blood. These receptor sequences come from a woman aged 55-69 years with active COVID-19.

J is TRBJ1-1 and V is TRBV7-2, with a weak D call TRBD1 (6 bases). Trimming took 2 bases from V and 4 from J, leaving 8 bases between them. The germline gives CDR1 SGHTA, CDR2 FQGNSA. The CDR3 has 13 amino acids. In DNA, the CDR3 is TGTGCCAGCAGCTTAAGGGGGAGCACTGAAGCTTTCTTT. Protein sequence: CASSLRGSTEAFF.

The rearrangement links TRBV7-2 to TRBJ2-7, with 13 bases lining up with TRBD2. There are 17 residues in the CDR3. Trimming cost V 3 bases and J 9 bases; bases outside gene matches: 14. The germline gives CDR1 SGHTA, CDR2 FQGNSA. CDR3 coding DNA: TGTGCCAGCAGCTTTCGGACTAGCGGGAGTGGTACTGGTTTGCAGTACTTC. As protein: CASSFRTSGSGTGLQYF.

The rearrangement uses TRBV6-5 and TRBJ2-7, with TRBD1 identical over 8 bases. V trimming: 10 bases; J trimming: 7 bases; junction bases outside the gene matches: 15. Per the germline V gene, CDR1 is MNHEY and CDR2 is SVGAGI. The CDR3 covers 14 residues. The CDR3 DNA reads as TGTGCCACCGGACAGGGAACCTTAATGAGGGAGCAGTACTTC. It encodes CATGQGTLMREQYF.

The gene calls are TRBV6-2 or TRBV6-3 and TRBJ1-2; 9 nucleotides line up with TRBD1. The CDR3 totals 15 residues. J gave up 7 bases and V 2 bases, and 8 bases lay outside the gene matches. In germline, CDR1 is MNHEY, CDR2 SVGEGT. The CDR3 here is CASSYPRDRASGYTF. Written as DNA, the CDR3 is TGTGCCAGCAGTTACCCCCGGGACAGGGCTAGTGGCTACACCTTC.

V is TRBV7-2 and J is TRBJ1-2; 7 bases agree with TRBD1. The CDR3 is 14 amino acids. Germline V gives CDR1 SGHTA, CDR2 FQGNSA. After removal of 10 bases from V and 0 bases from J, the junction contained 8 bases not matched to a gene. CDR3 in DNA: TGTGCCACCGTGACAGGGTCCACTAACTATGGCTACACCTTC. Translating gives CATVTGSTNYGYTF.

This chain links TRBV5-1 with TRBJ1-4; D gene unclear. In germline, CDR1 is SGHRS, CDR2 YFSETQ. With 1 base removed from V and 0 bases from J, the gap between germline ends came to 4 bases. The CDR3 has 14 residues. DNA of the CDR3: TGCGCCAGCAGCTTGCCTTCAACTAATGAAAAACTGTTTTTT. Translating it yields CASSLPSTNEKLFF. The whole variable domain, remainder taken from reference TRBV5-1 and TRBJ1-4, is KAGVTQTPRYLIKTRGQQVTLSCSPISGHRSVSWYQQTPGQGLQFLFEYFSETQRNKGNFPGRFSGRQFSNSRSEMNVSTLELGDSALYLCASSLPSTNEKLFFGSGTQLSVL.

This clone was picked up a small number of times. The chain links TRBV28 to TRBJ1-1; D remains ambiguous. V was trimmed by 5 bases and J by 2 bases, leaving 12 bases between them. The CDR3 has 14 residues. In germline, CDR1 is MDHEN, CDR2 SYDVKM. The CDR3: CASSVPGKNTEAFF. The CDR3 nucleotides are TGTGCCAGCAGTGTACCGGGAAAAAACACTGAAGCTTTCTTT.

The chain has TRBV28 and TRBJ1-5; a possible D gene is TRBD1 (5 bases). V lost 3 bases to trimming and J lost 0 bases, with 12 bases between them. CDR1 is MDHEN, CDR2 SYDVKM, per germline. This CDR3 has 16 residues. The CDR3 coding sequence is TGTGCCAGCAGTTTGGGCAGGGCCCGTAGCAATCAGCCCCAGCATTTT. Translating it yields CASSLGRARSNQPQHF.

The chain couples TRBV5-6 to TRBJ2-5; perhaps TRBD2 as D (7 bases). The CDR3 loop spans 14 amino acids. The germline V gene has CDR1 SGHDT and CDR2 YYEEEE. V gave up 2 bases and J gave up 5 bases, with 13 bases separating them. The CDR3 spells CASSFRGAWETQYF. For the CDR3, the DNA is TGTGCCAGCAGCTTTCGGGGGGCCTGGGAGACCCAGTACTTC.

V is TRBV11-1 and J is TRBJ1-2; D is unresolved. This CDR3 has 13 residues. Trimming left V 1 base short and J 4 bases short, with 7 bases between. CDR1 is SGHAT and CDR2 is FQDESV in the germline V gene (reference sequence). CDR3 protein: CASSLGATYGYTF. CDR3 DNA: TGTGCCAGCAGCTTAGGGGCAACCTATGGCTACACCTTC. The variable domain in full, completed from reference TRBV11-1 and TRBJ1-2, reads EAEVAQSPRYKITEKSQAVAFWCDPISGHATLYWYRQILGQGPELLVQFQDESVVDDSQLPKDRFSAERLKGVDSTLKIQPAELGDSAMYLCASSLGATYGYTFGSGTRLTVV.

The genes are TRBV30 and TRBJ2-2; TRBD2 might be the D (5 bases). V was pared by 0 bases and J by 7 bases, with 6 bases between. The CDR3 is 12 amino acids. The germline CDR1 and CDR2 sequences are GTSNPN and SVGIG (reference sequence). CDR3 bases: TGTGCCTGGAGTGTACGGGGCGGGGAGCTGTTTTTT. The encoded protein is CAWSVRGGELFF.

This clone has only one observation. The chain couples TRBV6-1 to TRBJ2-3; maybe TRBD2 (6 bases). Trimming took 3 bases from V and 1 from J, leaving 14 bases between them. This CDR3 is 16 amino acids long. From germline, CDR1 is MNHNS and CDR2 SASEGT. This chain's CDR3 is CASSDAGRGGTDTQYF. The CDR3 DNA is TGTGCCAGCAGTGACGCCGGGAGAGGGGGCACAGATACGCAGTATTTT.

The genes are TRBV18 and TRBJ2-2; no firm D call. The germline V gene encodes CDR1 KGHSH and CDR2 LQKENI. V gave up 1 base and J gave up 8 bases, with 8 bases separating them. The CDR3 has 13 amino acids. The CDR3 is CASSPRSTGELFF. CDR3 sequence (DNA): TGTGCCAGCTCACCACGGTCCACTGGGGAGCTGTTTTTT.

The CDR3 region has the DNA TGCGCCAGCAGCTTGACTAGCTTTGGTGAGCAGTTCTTC. Protein product: CASSLTSFGEQFF. The rearrangement joins TRBV5-1 to TRBJ2-1; possible D gene TRBD2, 6 bases. The CDR3 is made up of 13 amino acids. Trimming took off 1 base at V and 9 bases at J, with 11 bases between the two ends. The germline V gene has CDR1 SGHRS and CDR2 YFSETQ.

The chain is built from TRBV5-1 and TRBJ2-5, with TRBD2 identical over 11 bases. Trimming took 0 bases from V and 2 from J; bases not matched to a gene: 18. The germline CDR1 and CDR2 sequences are SGHRS and YFSETQ. CDR3 length: 21 residues. The CDR3: CASSLAKGARLAGGPQETQYF. CDR3 bases: TGCGCCAGCAGCTTGGCCAAAGGGGCGCGGCTAGCGGGAGGTCCACAAGAGACCCAGTACTTC.

V usage is TRBV6-5 and J usage is TRBJ1-1; D gene uncertain. V lost 2 bases to trimming and J lost 1 base, with 8 bases between them. The CDR3 consists of 14 residues. Germline CDR1 is MNHEY and CDR2 is SVGAGI. The CDR3 protein is CASSYESGNTEAFF. Here the CDR3 DNA reads TGTGCCAGCAGTTACGAAAGCGGGAACACTGAAGCTTTCTTT.

The chain has TRBV6-5 and TRBJ2-5, with 11 bases aligning to TRBD2. The J segment lost 4 bases and the V segment lost 6 bases, leaving 7 bases of the junction unmatched. This CDR3 comprises 15 residues. CDR1 and CDR2 (germline): MNHEY, SVGAGI. CDR3 bases: TGTGCCAGCAGCTACGAGGGGACTAGCGGAGAGACCCAGTACTTC. It specifies CASSYEGTSGETQYF.

The chain uses TRBV6-2 or TRBV6-3 and TRBJ1-5; 11 positions match TRBD1. This CDR3 has 18 amino acids. The V gene end was trimmed by 5 bases and the J gene end by 2 bases; junction bases not matched to a gene: 11. The germline gives CDR1 MNHEY, CDR2 SVGEGT. The CDR3 bases are TGTGCCAGCAGTACCCCGGGACAGGGGGTTTCGGGCAATCAGCCCCAGCATTTT. It is translated as CASSTPGQGVSGNQPQHF.

The V and J genes are TRBV6-1 and TRBJ1-2; TRBD1 might be the D (6 bases). V lost 2 bases and J lost 7, with 14 bases in between. CDR1 is MNHNS and CDR2 is SASEGT in the germline V gene. The length of the CDR3 is 14 residues. The CDR3 DNA reads TGTGCCAGCAGTGAAAGTTGGCAGGGGTTTGGCTACACCTTC. This codes for CASSESWQGFGYTF.

The chain couples TRBV5-1 to TRBJ2-6; TRBD2 agrees at 9 bases. V lost 4 bases and J lost 0; bases outside the gene matches: 14. The CDR3 sequence is 20 residues long. CDR1 SGHRS and CDR2 YFSETQ come from the germline V gene. The CDR3 DNA sequence: TGCGCCAGCAGCCTGACCGGTACTAGCGGGTATAGCTCTGGGGCCAACGTCCTGACTTTC. Protein sequence: CASSLTGTSGYSSGANVLTF.